This paragraph reports one TCR beta chain. Its specificity is unknown. This record belongs to a study of vaccination effects on CD4 cells after COVID-19. At the level of the study: Following the second dose by a median of 72 days, the post-vaccine samples were obtained.

Following culture for approximately 11 days, CD4+ T cells were isolated. Vaccination of participants consisted of two doses of either the BNT162b2 or mRNA-1273 vaccine. Vaccinated participants had no history of SARS-CoV-2 infection and tested negative for nucleocapsid antibodies. Cultures had half their medium replaced with IL-2 medium on days 3 and 7. Method: immunoSEQ multiplex PCR; TCRdb's copy keeps in-frame clones and lacks some. The profile shows around 69,000 clones, over 75% of them singletons. Per the germline V gene, CDR1 is SGHTA and CDR2 is FQGTGA. Trimming cost V 1 base and J 0 bases, with 6 bases left between them. The CDR3 sequence is 14 residues long. The study's findings and limits: Whether induced by infection or by vaccine, clones showed marked clonal contraction late after vaccination.

This sequence joins TRBV7-3 and TRBJ1-1, with D unclear. The TCR originated in a human donor who received a COVID-19 vaccine. The material was CD4+ T cells from PBMCs cultured without peptide, obtained after COVID-19 vaccination. This CDR3 is CASSLRAVNTEAFF. For the CDR3, the DNA is TGTGCCAGCAGCTTAAGGGCCGTGAACACTGAAGCTTTCTTT.